Following are 2 T cell receptor beta chains from one sample sequenced in a study of glioma-infiltrating T cells. The iRepertoire nested amplicon-rescue multiplex PCR amplified TCR alpha and beta CDR3s from RNA. TCRdb used MiXCR to reprocess the multiplex PCR reads, holding one entry per CDR3 protein. The table lists approximately 100,000 distinct CDR3 sequences, 25% to 30% of them singletons. Sequences were obtained from glioma tissue, nonneoplastic brain tissue, or PBMCs (not recorded which). These TCRs come from a human donor with low-grade glioma or glioblastoma, undergoing nonglioma brain surgery, or in good health (not recorded which).

This chain connects TRBV12-3 or TRBV12-4 to TRBJ1-2, with 7 bases lining up with TRBD1. This CDR3 is 15 amino acids long. Trimming at V came to 3 bases and at J to 8 bases, leaving 12 bases not matched to a gene. CDR3 residues: CASSFGRDSTIGYTF. CDR3 DNA: TGTGCCAGCAGTTTTGGGAGGGACAGCACTATCGGCTACACCTTC.

On this clonotype: A read error may be the cause here, since a much bigger clone is one base away. The rearrangement links TRBV18 to TRBJ2-5, with 7 bases matching TRBD2. The CDR3 is 13 residues long. V lost 11 bases to trimming and J lost 4 bases; unmatched junction nucleotides: 10. Germline CDR1 KGHSH, CDR2 LQKENI. The CDR3 nucleotides read TGTGCCGGAAGCCCCGGACTAGGAGAGACCCAGTACTTC. Amino acids: CAGSPGLGETQYF.